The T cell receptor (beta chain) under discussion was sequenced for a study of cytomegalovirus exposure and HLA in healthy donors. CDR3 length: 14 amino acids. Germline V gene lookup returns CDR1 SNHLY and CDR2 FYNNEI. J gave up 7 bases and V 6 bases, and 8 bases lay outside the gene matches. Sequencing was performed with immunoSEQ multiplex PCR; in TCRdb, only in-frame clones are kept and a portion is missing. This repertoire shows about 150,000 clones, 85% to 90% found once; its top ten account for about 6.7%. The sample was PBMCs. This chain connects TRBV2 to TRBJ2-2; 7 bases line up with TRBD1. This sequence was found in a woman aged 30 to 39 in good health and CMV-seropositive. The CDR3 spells CASSLTGDHGELFF. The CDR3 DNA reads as TGTGCCAGCAGCCTAACAGGGGACCACGGGGAGCTGTTTTTT.